This is a list of T cell receptor beta chains from one sample in a study of CD8 T cells in ankylosing spondylitis. Each CDR3 protein gets one entry after TCRdb re-called the 5' RACE reads with MiXCR. This table holds some 240,000 distinct CDR3 sequences, approximately 24% found once. Sample: blood, either unsorted or a sorted T cell fraction (not recorded which). These receptors were obtained from a male donor with ankylosing spondylitis or in good health (not recorded which). Each CDR3 is given without its conserved first and last residue. Clone size is not always given. Where it is, it says once, few, many or a class for expanded clones.

v_call	clone_size	j_call	cdr3_aa
TRBV12-3/TRBV12-4	NA	TRBJ2-7	ASSRAVSYEQY
TRBV5-5	few	TRBJ2-7	ASSLPRSYEQY
TRBV6-4	NA	TRBJ2-2	ASSPMTGNTGELF
TRBV10-3	many	TRBJ1-5	AISEDRDQPQH
TRBV5-6	NA	TRBJ2-7	ASSPGPHYEQY
TRBV4-2	many	TRBJ2-3	ASSQGTSQGPTQY
TRBV29-1	few	TRBJ2-1	SVISLREWF
TRBV5-5	NA	TRBJ2-3	ASRYRQGADTQY
TRBV12-3/TRBV12-4	NA	TRBJ1-1	ASVQGAGTEAF
TRBV29-1	many	TRBJ2-2	SVVRDSQTGELF
TRBV20-1	few	TRBJ2-2	SASDIIRNTGELF
TRBV20-1	NA	TRBJ2-7	SAPPGAKLSYEQY
TRBV23-1	NA	TRBJ2-3	ASSQCGGLSDTQY
TRBV20-1	NA	TRBJ2-3	SAGTERGGPDTQY